This is a list of T cell receptor beta chains from one sample in a study of shared clonotypes between healthy human individuals. The data were produced by immunoSEQ multiplex PCR, yet TCRdb's version contains in-frame clones alone and is incomplete. This table has roughly 1,800,000 clones, approximately 95% appearing once. Input material: naive CD8+ T cells sorted from blood. The receptors were gathered from a man aged 18 to 30 in good health. The CDR3 runs from the conserved cysteine through the conserved F or W. The D gene is left open where the match is weak. Clone size is stated in some rows and not others, as once, few, many or a class when expanded.

CDR3aa,CDR3nt,abundance,d_gene,v_gene,j_gene
CASSTDGGERNEQFF,TGTGCCAGCAGCACGGATGGGGGTGAAAGAAATGAGCAGTTCTTC,once,.,TRBV27,TRBJ2-1
CASSVGGGTYEQYF,TGTGCCAGCAGCGTAGGAGGGGGAACCTACGAGCAGTACTTC,few,.,TRBV9,TRBJ2-7
CASSWGPDNEQFF,TGTGCCAGCAGTTGGGGGCCTGACAATGAGCAGTTCTTC,.,.,TRBV27,TRBJ2-1
CASRGLADEQYF,TGTGCCAGTAGGGGGCTAGCCGACGAGCAGTACTTC,.,.,TRBV19,TRBJ2-7
CAWRTGGQTGELFF,TGTGCCTGGAGAACGGGGGGGCAAACCGGGGAGCTGTTTTTT,.,TRBD2,TRBV30,TRBJ2-2
CASSQDHSSPLHF,TGCGCCAGCAGCCAAGACCACTCATCACCCCTCCACTTT,.,.,TRBV4-1,TRBJ1-6
CASSPAPDGPYEQYF,TGTGCCAGCTCACCCGCACCGGACGGGCCCTACGAGCAGTACTTC,.,.,TRBV18,TRBJ2-7
CASSPTWMNTEAFF,TGTGCCAGCAGCCCGACATGGATGAACACTGAAGCTTTCTTT,.,.,TRBV7-2,TRBJ1-1
CASSPILPDRGLSYEQYF,TGTGCCAGCAGTCCTATACTCCCGGACAGGGGGCTCTCCTACGAGCAGTACTTC,.,TRBD1,TRBV27,TRBJ2-7
CASSWAGRGEETQYF,TGTGCCAGCAGCTGGGCGGGTCGGGGGGAAGAGACCCAGTACTTC,.,TRBD2,TRBV11-2,TRBJ2-5
CASTQGQGAFNEQFF,TGTGCCAGCACCCAGGGACAGGGGGCGTTCAATGAGCAGTTCTTC,.,TRBD1,TRBV7-9,TRBJ2-1
CASRSQQGYGNTIYF,TGTGCCAGCAGGTCTCAACAGGGATACGGAAACACCATATATTTT,.,.,TRBV28,TRBJ1-3
CATTEQGVFEQYF,TGTGCCACCACGGAGCAGGGTGTGTTCGAGCAGTACTTC,.,.,TRBV28,TRBJ2-7
CASSHNSGRGTGELFF,TGCGCCAGCAGCCACAACAGCGGGAGAGGAACCGGGGAGCTGTTTTTT,.,TRBD2,TRBV4-3,TRBJ2-2
CASSLGGGEAFF,TGTGCCAGCAGCTTAGGAGGGGGAGAAGCTTTCTTT,.,.,TRBV7-6,TRBJ1-1
CAISEDRENTGELFF,TGTGCCATCAGTGAGGACAGGGAGAACACCGGGGAGCTGTTTTTT,.,TRBD1,TRBV10-3,TRBJ2-2
CASRQTGANTGELFF,TGTGCCAGCAGGCAGACAGGCGCGAACACCGGGGAGCTGTTTTTT,.,.,TRBV6-5,TRBJ2-2
CASSQEPGKEGINSPLHF,TGCGCCAGCAGCCAAGAACCCGGGAAGGAAGGTATTAATTCACCCCTCCACTTT,.,.,TRBV4-1,TRBJ1-6
CASSQYLVGWEGQYEQYF,TGCGCCAGCAGCCAGTACCTCGTGGGGTGGGAGGGCCAATACGAGCAGTACTTC,.,TRBD2,TRBV4-3,TRBJ2-7
CASSLVPITDTQYF,TGTGCCAGCAGCTTAGTACCAATCACAGATACGCAGTATTTT,.,.,TRBV7-6,TRBJ2-3
CASSAITDTQYF,TGTGCCAGCAGCGCCATCACAGATACGCAGTATTTT,.,.,TRBV13,TRBJ2-3
CASSPSDRVGDTQYF,TGTGCCAGCAGTCCCTCGGACAGGGTAGGCGATACGCAGTATTTT,.,TRBD1,TRBV27,TRBJ2-3
CASSQGLAGGLQMYEQYF,TGCGCCAGCAGCCAAGGGCTAGCGGGAGGGTTACAGATGTACGAGCAGTACTTC,.,TRBD2,TRBV4-3,TRBJ2-7
CASSLRDRNNSPLHF,TGTGCCAGCAGTTTGAGGGACAGGAACAATTCACCCCTCCACTTT,.,TRBD1,TRBV27,TRBJ1-6
CASSNRLDYEQYF,TGTGCCAGTAGTAACAGACTAGACTACGAGCAGTACTTC,.,.,TRBV19,TRBJ2-7
CASSLLLAGVLSYNEQFF,TGTGCCAGCAGCTTATTGCTAGCGGGAGTGCTCTCCTACAATGAGCAGTTCTTC,.,TRBD2,TRBV13,TRBJ2-1
CASSWGTGDYYEQYF,TGTGCCAGCAGCTGGGGGACAGGTGATTACTACGAGCAGTACTTC,.,TRBD1,TRBV11-2,TRBJ2-7
CASWGLAGVNEQFF,TGTGCCAGCTGGGGACTAGCGGGGGTGAATGAGCAGTTCTTC,.,TRBD2,TRBV6-6,TRBJ2-1
CASSFGRFYEQYF,TGTGCCAGCAGTTTCGGACGCTTTTACGAGCAGTACTTC,.,.,TRBV28,TRBJ2-7
CASSLVLGTPFAEQFF,TGTGCCAGCAGCTTAGTTCTGGGGACACCCTTTGCTGAGCAGTTCTTC,.,.,TRBV7-9,TRBJ2-1
CASSQDEEGTGLGNEQFF,TGCGCCAGCAGCCAAGATGAGGAAGGGACAGGGCTGGGCAATGAGCAGTTCTTC,.,TRBD1,TRBV4-3,TRBJ2-1
CASSLIRYEQYF,TGTGCCAGCAGTTTAATTCGTTACGAGCAGTACTTC,.,.,TRBV28,TRBJ2-7
CASSLSPGWVGTDTQYF,TGTGCCAGCAGTTTATCCCCGGGCTGGGTAGGGACAGATACGCAGTATTTT,.,.,TRBV27,TRBJ2-3
CASISGSNEQFF,TGTGCCAGCATTAGCGGGAGCAATGAGCAGTTCTTC,.,TRBD2,TRBV7-9,TRBJ2-1
CASSSTGRGNTIYF,TGTGCCAGCAGTTCGACAGGGAGAGGAAACACCATATATTTT,.,TRBD1,TRBV27,TRBJ1-3
CASSRDSRKETQYF,TGTGCCAGCAGCCGGGACTCTCGAAAGGAGACCCAGTACTTC,.,.,TRBV21-1,TRBJ2-5
CASGQTENNEQFF,TGTGCCAGCGGCCAGACCGAGAACAATGAGCAGTTCTTC,.,.,TRBV5-6,TRBJ2-1
CASSLERLTQYF,TGTGCCAGCAGTTTGGAGCGGCTGACCCAGTACTTC,.,.,TRBV28,TRBJ2-5
CASTPTGGEGYTF,TGCGCCAGCACGCCGACAGGGGGCGAGGGCTACACCTTC,.,TRBD1,TRBV5-1,TRBJ1-2
CASSLSRGTSEYEQYF,TGTGCCAGCAGTTTATCCCGCGGGACTAGCGAGTACGAGCAGTACTTC,.,TRBD2,TRBV27,TRBJ2-7
CASSFSGAGSYEQYF,TGCGCCAGCAGCTTCTCAGGGGCGGGCTCCTACGAGCAGTACTTC,.,.,TRBV5-1,TRBJ2-7
CASSLGGVATEAFF,TGTGCCAGCAGCCTCGGGGGGGTCGCCACTGAAGCTTTCTTT,.,.,TRBV9,TRBJ1-1
CASSDGTFRNTGELFF,TGTGCCAGCAGTGACGGGACTTTCCGAAACACCGGGGAGCTGTTTTTT,few,.,TRBV6-1,TRBJ2-2
CASSLTITAGYEQFF,TGTGCCAGCAGCTTAACCATCACGGCGGGCTATGAGCAGTTCTTC,.,.,TRBV7-6,TRBJ2-1
CSVEDRGPRMDYGYTF,TGCAGCGTTGAAGACCGGGGACCAAGGATGGACTATGGCTACACCTTC,.,.,TRBV29-1,TRBJ1-2
CASSQGGQYEQYF,TGCGCCAGCAGCCAAGGGGGACAGTACGAGCAGTACTTC,.,TRBD1,TRBV4-3,TRBJ2-7
CASSEEGAYSNQPQHF,TGTGCCAGCAGTGAAGAGGGTGCTTATAGCAATCAGCCCCAGCATTTT,.,.,TRBV2,TRBJ1-5
CASSQDTDILSGANVLTF,TGCGCCAGCAGCCAAGATACCGACATCCTCTCTGGGGCCAACGTCCTGACTTTC,.,.,TRBV4-3,TRBJ2-6
CASSLGGGVTGELFF,TGTGCCAGCAGCTTGGGCGGGGGCGTCACCGGGGAGCTGTTTTTT,.,.,TRBV5-6,TRBJ2-2
CAWSVQGIPGQPQHF,TGTGCCTGGAGTGTGCAAGGGATACCGGGGCAGCCCCAGCATTTT,.,.,TRBV30,TRBJ1-5
CAISSSPGTATNYGYTF,TGTGCCATCAGTTCTAGTCCCGGGACAGCTACGAACTATGGCTACACCTTC,.,TRBD1,TRBV10-3,TRBJ1-2
CASSDLGGEQFF,TGTGCCAGCAGTGACCTAGGGGGTGAGCAGTTCTTC,.,.,TRBV6-1,TRBJ2-1
CASSANVVGPEAFF,TGTGCCAGCAGTGCTAATGTCGTGGGGCCTGAAGCTTTCTTT,.,.,TRBV7-9,TRBJ1-1
CASRVAGGNTGELFF,TGTGCCAGCAGGGTAGCGGGAGGCAACACCGGGGAGCTGTTTTTT,.,TRBD2,TRBV27,TRBJ2-2